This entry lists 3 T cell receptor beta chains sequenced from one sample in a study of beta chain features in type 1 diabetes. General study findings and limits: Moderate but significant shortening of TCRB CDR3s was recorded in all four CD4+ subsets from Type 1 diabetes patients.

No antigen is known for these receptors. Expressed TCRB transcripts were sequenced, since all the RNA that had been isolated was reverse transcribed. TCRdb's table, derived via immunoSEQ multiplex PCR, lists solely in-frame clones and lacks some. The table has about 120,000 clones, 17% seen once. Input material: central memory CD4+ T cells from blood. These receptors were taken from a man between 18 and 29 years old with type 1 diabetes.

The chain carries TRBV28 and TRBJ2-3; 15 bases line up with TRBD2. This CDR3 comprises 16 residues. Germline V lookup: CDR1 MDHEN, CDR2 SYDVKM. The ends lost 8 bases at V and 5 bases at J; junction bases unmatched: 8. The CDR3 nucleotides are TGTGCCAGCGGGATTCCGGGACTAGCGGGAGGAGATACGCAGTATTTT. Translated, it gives CASGIPGLAGGDTQYF.

DNA for the CDR3: TGTGCCAGCAGGCGGGACATCTTATACTACGAGCAGTACTTC. Protein: CASRRDILYYEQYF. The chain recombines TRBV6-6 with TRBJ2-7; either TRBD1 or TRBD2 may fit D (6 bases each). This CDR3 contains 14 residues. V was clipped by 6 bases and J by 3 bases, with 15 bases between them. Germline V gives CDR1 MNHNY, CDR2 SVGAGI (reference sequence).

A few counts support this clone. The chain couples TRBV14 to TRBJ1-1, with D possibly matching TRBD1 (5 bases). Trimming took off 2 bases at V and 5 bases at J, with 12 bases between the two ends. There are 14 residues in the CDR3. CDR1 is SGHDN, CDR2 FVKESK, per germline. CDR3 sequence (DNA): TGTGCCAGCAGCCAATGGACGGGGGGAACTGAAGCTTTCTTT. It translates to CASSQWTGGTEAFF.